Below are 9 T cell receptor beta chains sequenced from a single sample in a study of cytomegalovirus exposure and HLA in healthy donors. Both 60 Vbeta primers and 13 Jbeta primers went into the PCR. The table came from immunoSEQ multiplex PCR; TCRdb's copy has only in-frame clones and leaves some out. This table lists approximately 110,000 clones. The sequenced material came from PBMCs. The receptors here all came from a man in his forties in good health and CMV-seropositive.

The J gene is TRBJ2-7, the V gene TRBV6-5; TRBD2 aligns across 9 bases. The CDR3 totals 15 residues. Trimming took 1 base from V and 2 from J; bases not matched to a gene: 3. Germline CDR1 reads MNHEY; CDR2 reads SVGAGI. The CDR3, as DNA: TGTGCCAGCAGTTACTACCTAGCGGGAACCTACGAGCAGTACTTC. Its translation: CASSYYLAGTYEQYF.

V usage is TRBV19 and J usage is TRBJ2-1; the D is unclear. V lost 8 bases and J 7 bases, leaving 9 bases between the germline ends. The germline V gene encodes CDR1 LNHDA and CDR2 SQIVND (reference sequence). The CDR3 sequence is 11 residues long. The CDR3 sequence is CASEDVNEQFF. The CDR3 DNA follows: TGTGCCAGTGAGGATGTTAATGAGCAGTTCTTC.

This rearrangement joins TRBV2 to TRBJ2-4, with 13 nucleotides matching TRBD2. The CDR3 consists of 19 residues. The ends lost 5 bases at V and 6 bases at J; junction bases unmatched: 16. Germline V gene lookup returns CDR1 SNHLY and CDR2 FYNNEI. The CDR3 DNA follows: TGTGCCAGCAGTTTCGACCCCGGGACTAGCGGGATCAACGGAAACATTCAGTACTTC. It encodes CASSFDPGTSGINGNIQYF.

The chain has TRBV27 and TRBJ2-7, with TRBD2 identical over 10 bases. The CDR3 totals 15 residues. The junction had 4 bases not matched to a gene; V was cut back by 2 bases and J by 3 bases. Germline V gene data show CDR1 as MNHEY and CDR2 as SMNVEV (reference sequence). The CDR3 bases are TGTGCCAGCAGTTTACTAGCGGGAGATCGCTACGAGCAGTACTTC. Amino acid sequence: CASSLLAGDRYEQYF.

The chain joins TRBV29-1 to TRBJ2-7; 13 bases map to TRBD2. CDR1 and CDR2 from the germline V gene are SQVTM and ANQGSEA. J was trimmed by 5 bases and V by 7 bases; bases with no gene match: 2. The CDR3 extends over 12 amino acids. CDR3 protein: CSGTSGRDEQYF. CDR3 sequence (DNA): TGCAGCGGTACTAGCGGGAGGGACGAGCAGTACTTC.

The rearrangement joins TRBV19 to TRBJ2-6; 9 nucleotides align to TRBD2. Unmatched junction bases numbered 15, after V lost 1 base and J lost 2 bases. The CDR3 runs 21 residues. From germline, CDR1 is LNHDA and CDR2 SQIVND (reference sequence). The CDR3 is CASSIVRSLAGLPTGANVLTF. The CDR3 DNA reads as TGTGCCAGTAGTATAGTAAGGAGCCTAGCGGGATTACCCACTGGGGCCAACGTCCTGACTTTC.

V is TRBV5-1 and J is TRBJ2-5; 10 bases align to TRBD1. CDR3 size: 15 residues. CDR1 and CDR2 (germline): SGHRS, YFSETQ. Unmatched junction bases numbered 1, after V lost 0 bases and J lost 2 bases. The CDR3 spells CASSLGGQGQETQYF. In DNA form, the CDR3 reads TGCGCCAGCAGCTTGGGGGGACAGGGGCAAGAGACCCAGTACTTC.

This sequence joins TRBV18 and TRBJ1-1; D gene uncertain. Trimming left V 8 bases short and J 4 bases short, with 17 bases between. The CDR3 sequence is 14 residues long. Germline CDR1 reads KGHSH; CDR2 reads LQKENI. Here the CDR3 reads CASKTNELGTEAFF. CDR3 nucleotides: TGTGCCAGCAAGACAAATGAATTGGGCACTGAAGCTTTCTTT.

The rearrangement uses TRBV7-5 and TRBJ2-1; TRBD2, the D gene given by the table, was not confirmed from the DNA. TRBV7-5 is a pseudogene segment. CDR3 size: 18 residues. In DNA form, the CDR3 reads TGTGCCAGAAGCTTAGCGTCCGGGAAAGGATTTCCCCCCAATGAGCAGTTCTTC. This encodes CARSLASGKGFPPNEQFF.